The rows below give T cell receptor beta chains drawn from one sample of a study of cytomegalovirus exposure and HLA in healthy donors. Sequencing used immunoSEQ multiplex PCR; TCRdb keeps in-frame clones, though not all of them. This sample has roughly 170,000 clones; around 80% occur once, and the top ten carry approximately 2%. Input material: PBMCs. The receptors were sampled from a woman aged 25 to 39 in good health and CMV-seronegative. The conserved cysteine and the conserved F or W are not part of the CDR3 here. The D gene is left open where the match is weak.

j_gene: TRBJ2-5
v_gene: TRBV18
d_gene: NA
CDR3aa: ASSPLPGSRQETQY

j_gene: TRBJ2-6
v_gene: TRBV14
d_gene: TRBD1
CDR3aa: ASSQRQGFYALSGANVLT

j_gene: TRBJ2-6
v_gene: TRBV19
d_gene: TRBD1
CDR3aa: ASSETGGYGANGLT

j_gene: TRBJ1-2
v_gene: TRBV5-6
d_gene: TRBD1
CDR3aa: ASSLLGQEGHGYT

j_gene: TRBJ2-1
v_gene: TRBV10-3
d_gene: NA
CDR3aa: AISEDSLGRNEQF

j_gene: TRBJ1-2
v_gene: TRBV6-5
d_gene: NA
CDR3aa: ASSRGNYGYT

j_gene: TRBJ2-2
v_gene: TRBV4-3
d_gene: NA
CDR3aa: ASSTRTGMTNTGELF

j_gene: TRBJ2-7
v_gene: TRBV29-1
d_gene: TRBD1
CDR3aa: SVEVDRGEQY

j_gene: TRBJ1-2
v_gene: TRBV2
d_gene: NA
CDR3aa: ASSEAEAAPLYGYT

j_gene: TRBJ2-1
v_gene: TRBV7-2
d_gene: TRBD2
CDR3aa: ASSLGGGAGNEQF

j_gene: TRBJ2-2
v_gene: TRBV29-1
d_gene: NA
CDR3aa: SVGGGELF

j_gene: TRBJ2-1
v_gene: TRBV2
d_gene: NA
CDR3aa: ASSWGLPQQF

j_gene: TRBJ2-1
v_gene: TRBV2
d_gene: NA
CDR3aa: ASNRLLGGYEQF

j_gene: TRBJ1-2
v_gene: TRBV5-8
d_gene: NA
CDR3aa: ASSLASGAGGGYT

j_gene: TRBJ2-7
v_gene: TRBV5-1
d_gene: TRBD1
CDR3aa: ASSLAGPGGNDYEQY

j_gene: TRBJ1-1
v_gene: TRBV5-1
d_gene: TRBD1
CDR3aa: ASNPGGQGREAF

j_gene: TRBJ2-7
v_gene: TRBV9
d_gene: TRBD2
CDR3aa: ASSVSGRVMGEQY

j_gene: TRBJ2-7
v_gene: TRBV6-5
d_gene: TRBD1
CDR3aa: ASSRSGTGIYEQY

j_gene: TRBJ1-6
v_gene: TRBV13
d_gene: NA
CDR3aa: ASSLNGWNSPLH

j_gene: TRBJ1-1
v_gene: TRBV7-2
d_gene: NA
CDR3aa: ANRQVGNTEAF

j_gene: TRBJ2-7
v_gene: TRBV19
d_gene: NA
CDR3aa: ASSITGFQGEQY

j_gene: TRBJ1-2
v_gene: TRBV6-5
d_gene: NA
CDR3aa: AVEGDYGYT

j_gene: TRBJ2-7
v_gene: TRBV6-5
d_gene: TRBD1
CDR3aa: ASSYSDREGLYEQY

j_gene: TRBJ2-1
v_gene: TRBV5-1
d_gene: NA
CDR3aa: ASSLSQTGSQF

j_gene: TRBJ2-5
v_gene: TRBV10-2
d_gene: NA
CDR3aa: ASSRKGQETQY